This TCR beta chain is from a study of T-cell reconstitution after alpha-beta-depleted transplantation in children. Whole-study findings and limits: Approximately two months post-transplant, alpha-beta T cells reportedly originated from several hundred expanded graft clones.

Note on this clonotype: As yet, its antigen is unknown.

This sample's TCRbeta library carried unique molecular identifier barcodes. Using its own MiXCR run on the PCR reads, TCRdb lists one record per CDR3 protein. The sample consists of some 460,000 distinct CDR3 sequences, 15% to 20% of them appearing once. Germline values: CDR1 MDHEN, CDR2 SYDVKM. This CDR3 has 14 residues. V gave up 6 bases and J gave up 5 bases, with 14 bases separating them. This material consisted of PBMCs, mostly from graft donor cells, taken 360 days after TCRalphabeta/CD19-depleted stem cell transplant. The TCR comes from a boy under two years old who had a stem cell transplant for Wiskott-Aldrich syndrome, so the T cells may come from the graft donor. This chain links TRBV28 with TRBJ2-1; D perhaps matches TRBD1 (6 bases). The chain's CDR3 is CASRSQGPDNEQFF. Written as DNA, the CDR3 is TGTGCCAGCAGATCCCAGGGGCCCGACAATGAGCAGTTCTTC.